This T cell receptor beta chain was recorded in a study of blood T cell repertoires in COVID-19. Study-level information: Sources were T cells, B-cell-depleted T cells, or PBMCs; the material itself was cDNA or gDNA.

The protocol was immunoSEQ multiplex PCR, while the TCRdb copy is restricted to in-frame clones and leaves out a portion. The sample has about 340,000 clones, roughly 90% seen once. Germline assignment: CDR1 ENHRY and CDR2 SYGVKD. CDR3 length: 16 residues. J gave up 5 bases and V 3 bases, and 9 bases lay outside the gene matches. What was sequenced was peripheral blood. The rearrangement uses TRBV10-3 and TRBJ2-5; TRBD2 agrees at 10 bases. This receptor was obtained from a woman aged 70-85 years with COVID-19, enrolled during active disease. CDR3 nucleotide sequence: TGTGCCATCAGTGAAAGAAGCGGGGGGGCCTTGGAGACCCAGTACTTC. Its protein product is CAISERSGGALETQYF.